Listed below are T cell receptor beta chains from one sample, sequenced in a study of shared T cell receptors in the human thymus. The repertoire was sequenced with immunoSEQ multiplex PCR; TCRdb's copy has only in-frame clones and lacks some. The sample holds some 700,000 clones; approximately 85% are singletons and the top ten take more than 0.008%. This same sample was also part of a study on human thymus T cells.

The material sequenced was thymocytes. Receptors originate from a girl under three years old with a congenital heart defect. Both conserved end residues are part of each CDR3. A D gene is named only where the DNA matches it firmly. The listing skips clone size in some rows; elsewhere it reads once, few, many or a size class.

D gene: TRBD2; V gene: TRBV5-4; J gene: TRBJ2-1; clone size: -; CDR3 length: 18; CDR3 DNA: TGTGCCAGCAGCCAGGCCGGGACTAGCGGGGGGGCCTACAATGAGCAGTTCTTC; CDR3 protein: CASSQAGTSGGAYNEQFF
D gene: TRBD1; V gene: TRBV5-1; J gene: TRBJ1-2; clone size: -; CDR3 length: 15; CDR3 DNA: TGCGCCAGCAGCGGGGGACAGAAGGTTGCCTATGGCTACACCTTC; CDR3 protein: CASSGGQKVAYGYTF
D gene: TRBD1; V gene: TRBV5-1; J gene: TRBJ2-5; clone size: once; CDR3 length: 15; CDR3 DNA: TGCGCCAGCAGCTCCCGACAGGGTAGGCAAGAGACCCAGTACTTC; CDR3 protein: CASSSRQGRQETQYF
D gene: -; V gene: TRBV5-1; J gene: TRBJ2-4; clone size: -; CDR3 length: 14; CDR3 DNA: TGCGCCAGCAGCTCCCCCCTAGCCAAAAACATTCAGTACTTC; CDR3 protein: CASSSPLAKNIQYF
D gene: -; V gene: TRBV9; J gene: TRBJ2-1; clone size: -; CDR3 length: 16; CDR3 DNA: TGTGCCAGCAGCGTTGGTAGGGGAACAGATTACAATGAGCAGTTCTTC; CDR3 protein: CASSVGRGTDYNEQFF
D gene: TRBD1; V gene: TRBV19; J gene: TRBJ2-3; clone size: -; CDR3 length: 15; CDR3 DNA: TGTGCCAGTAGTAGACAGGGGGCTGGCACAGATACGCAGTATTTT; CDR3 protein: CASSRQGAGTDTQYF
D gene: TRBD2; V gene: TRBV10-3; J gene: TRBJ2-7; clone size: few; CDR3 length: 17; CDR3 DNA: TGTGCCATCAGTGAGTCCAAGCGGGGGGCCCCCACCTGGGAGCAGTACTTC; CDR3 protein: CAISESKRGAPTWEQYF
D gene: -; V gene: TRBV29-1; J gene: TRBJ2-2; clone size: -; CDR3 length: 19; CDR3 DNA: TGCAGCGTCGCTCTAAACCCCGGGATCCTACCCCCGAACACCGGGGAGCTGTTTTTT; CDR3 protein: CSVALNPGILPPNTGELFF
D gene: TRBD1; V gene: TRBV5-4; J gene: TRBJ1-2; clone size: once; CDR3 length: 20; CDR3 DNA: TGTGCCAGCAGCTTGGGTTCCGGGACAGGGGGCTCTCTTCCTAACTATGGCTACACCTTC; CDR3 protein: CASSLGSGTGGSLPNYGYTF
D gene: -; V gene: TRBV9; J gene: TRBJ1-1; clone size: -; CDR3 length: 14; CDR3 DNA: TGTGCCAGCAGCCCGTCAAGGGAGAGCACTGAAGCTTTCTTT; CDR3 protein: CASSPSRESTEAFF
D gene: -; V gene: TRBV6-1; J gene: TRBJ1-2; clone size: once; CDR3 length: 14; CDR3 DNA: TGTGCCAGCAGTCTTACCGGGAGTTCATATGGCTACACCTTC; CDR3 protein: CASSLTGSSYGYTF
D gene: -; V gene: TRBV12-5; J gene: TRBJ1-1; clone size: -; CDR3 length: 15; CDR3 DNA: TGTGCTAGTGGTTTGCCCACTCGGACAAACACTGAAGCTTTCTTT; CDR3 protein: CASGLPTRTNTEAFF
D gene: -; V gene: TRBV6-6; J gene: TRBJ1-5; clone size: -; CDR3 length: 14; CDR3 DNA: TGTGCCAGCAGTTCCGTCCCGAGGAATCAGCCCCAGCATTTT; CDR3 protein: CASSSVPRNQPQHF
D gene: TRBD1; V gene: TRBV28; J gene: TRBJ1-2; clone size: -; CDR3 length: 16; CDR3 DNA: TGTGCCAGCAGCTGCGGGACAGGGAAGGGGGCTAATGGCTACACCTTC; CDR3 protein: CASSCGTGKGANGYTF
D gene: -; V gene: TRBV7-2; J gene: TRBJ1-2; clone size: -; CDR3 length: 19; CDR3 DNA: TGTGCCAGCAGCTTAAGGCAGACAGGTAGACTGCCAACGGAGGATGGCTACACCTTC; CDR3 protein: CASSLRQTGRLPTEDGYTF
D gene: TRBD2; V gene: TRBV28; J gene: TRBJ2-7; clone size: -; CDR3 length: 14; CDR3 DNA: TGTGCCAGCAGTATGACTAGCGGACGTGCCGAGCAGTACTTC; CDR3 protein: CASSMTSGRAEQYF
D gene: TRBD1; V gene: TRBV18; J gene: TRBJ1-2; clone size: -; CDR3 length: 14; CDR3 DNA: TGTGCCAGCTCACCTCGGGACAGTCTATATGGCTACACCTTC; CDR3 protein: CASSPRDSLYGYTF
D gene: -; V gene: TRBV27; J gene: TRBJ2-6; clone size: few; CDR3 length: 15; CDR3 DNA: TGTGCCAGCAGCTCCACTAGCTCTGGGGCCAACGTCCTGACTTTC; CDR3 protein: CASSSTSSGANVLTF
D gene: TRBD1; V gene: TRBV19; J gene: TRBJ1-1; clone size: -; CDR3 length: 15; CDR3 DNA: TGTGCCAGTAGTACAAACAGGGGACGGAACACTGAAGCTTTCTTT; CDR3 protein: CASSTNRGRNTEAFF
D gene: -; V gene: TRBV6-5; J gene: TRBJ2-7; clone size: -; CDR3 length: 15; CDR3 DNA: TGTGCCAGCCGACACCAAACAGCCCTCTTATACGAGCAGTACTTC; CDR3 protein: CASRHQTALLYEQYF
D gene: -; V gene: TRBV5-6; J gene: TRBJ1-4; clone size: -; CDR3 length: 18; CDR3 DNA: TGTGCCAGCAGCTCGGCGGAATCAATAGTTGCAACTAATGAAAAACTGTTTTTT; CDR3 protein: CASSSAESIVATNEKLFF
D gene: -; V gene: TRBV18; J gene: TRBJ1-1; clone size: -; CDR3 length: 15; CDR3 DNA: TGTGCCAGCTCACCACCTTACAGGGTCCACACTGAAGCTTTCTTT; CDR3 protein: CASSPPYRVHTEAFF
D gene: -; V gene: TRBV18; J gene: TRBJ1-1; clone size: once; CDR3 length: 16; CDR3 DNA: TGTGCCAGCTCACCAATTAGTGTTCGGGAGAACACTGAAGCTTTCTTT; CDR3 protein: CASSPISVRENTEAFF
D gene: TRBD1; V gene: TRBV5-4; J gene: TRBJ2-3; clone size: -; CDR3 length: 16; CDR3 DNA: TGTGCCAGCAGCCTATTGGGACAGGGGGTGACAGATACGCAGTATTTT; CDR3 protein: CASSLLGQGVTDTQYF
D gene: -; V gene: TRBV6-1; J gene: TRBJ2-2; clone size: -; CDR3 length: 15; CDR3 DNA: TGTGCCAGCAGTCGAAGGGACACCTACACCGGGGAGCTGTTTTTT; CDR3 protein: CASSRRDTYTGELFF
D gene: TRBD1; V gene: TRBV6-4; J gene: TRBJ2-1; clone size: -; CDR3 length: 15; CDR3 DNA: TGTGCCAGCAGTAATCCGGGACAGGGCTTGAATGAGCAGTTCTTC; CDR3 protein: CASSNPGQGLNEQFF
D gene: TRBD2; V gene: TRBV4-1; J gene: TRBJ2-1; clone size: -; CDR3 length: 16; CDR3 DNA: TGCGCCAGCAGCCACTCCGAGCGGGGGGCGGGGAATGAGCAGTTCTTC; CDR3 protein: CASSHSERGAGNEQFF
D gene: TRBD1; V gene: TRBV27; J gene: TRBJ2-3; clone size: once; CDR3 length: 19; CDR3 DNA: TGTGCCAGCAGCTTAACAGGGGGCGGCCCTTGGTCTAGCACAGATACGCAGTATTTT; CDR3 protein: CASSLTGGGPWSSTDTQYF
D gene: TRBD1; V gene: TRBV25-1; J gene: TRBJ1-6; clone size: -; CDR3 length: 17; CDR3 DNA: TGTGCCAGCCGGGGACAGGGGCTACGCTCCTATAATTCACCCCTCCACTTT; CDR3 protein: CASRGQGLRSYNSPLHF
D gene: TRBD1; V gene: TRBV18; J gene: TRBJ1-5; clone size: -; CDR3 length: 16; CDR3 DNA: TGTGCCAGCTCACTCCACCCCGGGACAGGGGGACAGCCCCAGCATTTT; CDR3 protein: CASSLHPGTGGQPQHF
D gene: TRBD1; V gene: TRBV6-5; J gene: TRBJ1-1; clone size: once; CDR3 length: 16; CDR3 DNA: TGTGCCAGCAGTTACCTTCTGTCGGACAGGGGATTAAGAGCTTTCTTT; CDR3 protein: CASSYLLSDRGLRAFF
D gene: -; V gene: TRBV4-1; J gene: TRBJ1-5; clone size: -; CDR3 length: 16; CDR3 DNA: TGCGCCAGCAGCCAAGATCTGGCCCATGGCAATCAGCCCCAGCATTTT; CDR3 protein: CASSQDLAHGNQPQHF
D gene: -; V gene: TRBV4-3; J gene: TRBJ2-2; clone size: -; CDR3 length: 17; CDR3 DNA: TGCGCCAGCAGCCAAGACGAGGCGGAATCGGACACCGGGGAGCTGTTTTTT; CDR3 protein: CASSQDEAESDTGELFF
D gene: -; V gene: TRBV27; J gene: TRBJ2-2; clone size: -; CDR3 length: 17; CDR3 DNA: TGTGCCAGCAGCCTACTTGCCCGGGGGGCGAGAACCGGGGAGCTGTTTTTT; CDR3 protein: CASSLLARGARTGELFF
D gene: -; V gene: TRBV6-1; J gene: TRBJ1-2; clone size: -; CDR3 length: 12; CDR3 DNA: TGTGCCAGCAGTGATGCCACTTGGGGCTACACCTTC; CDR3 protein: CASSDATWGYTF
D gene: -; V gene: TRBV18; J gene: TRBJ2-1; clone size: -; CDR3 length: 15; CDR3 DNA: TGTGCCAGCTCACCACGCGTAAGCTCCTACAATGAGCAGTTCTTC; CDR3 protein: CASSPRVSSYNEQFF
D gene: TRBD1; V gene: TRBV28; J gene: TRBJ1-2; clone size: -; CDR3 length: 16; CDR3 DNA: TGTGCCAGCAGTTTATGCAGAGGGACAGGGAGTAGGGGCTACACCTTC; CDR3 protein: CASSLCRGTGSRGYTF
D gene: TRBD1; V gene: TRBV7-2; J gene: TRBJ2-2; clone size: once; CDR3 length: 15; CDR3 DNA: TGTGCCAGCAGCTTAGGACAGGGGGGGTCCGGGGAGCTGTTTTTT; CDR3 protein: CASSLGQGGSGELFF
D gene: -; V gene: TRBV6-5; J gene: TRBJ2-2; clone size: -; CDR3 length: 15; CDR3 DNA: TGTGCCAGCACTAGGAGGGAACTGAACACCGGGGAGCTGTTTTTT; CDR3 protein: CASTRRELNTGELFF
D gene: TRBD1; V gene: TRBV5-4; J gene: TRBJ1-1; clone size: -; CDR3 length: 17; CDR3 DNA: TGTGCCAGCAGCTTGGGGGGACAGGGATTTAAGGACACTGAAGCTTTCTTT; CDR3 protein: CASSLGGQGFKDTEAFF
D gene: TRBD2; V gene: TRBV4-1; J gene: TRBJ2-1; clone size: -; CDR3 length: 15; CDR3 DNA: TGCGCCAGCAGCCAGCTAGCGGGGGAGCCCAATGAGCAGTTCTTC; CDR3 protein: CASSQLAGEPNEQFF
D gene: TRBD1; V gene: TRBV10-3; J gene: TRBJ1-6; clone size: -; CDR3 length: 16; CDR3 DNA: TGTGCCATCAGTGATACTGACAGGGATATTAATTCACCCCTCCACTTT; CDR3 protein: CAISDTDRDINSPLHF
D gene: -; V gene: TRBV30; J gene: TRBJ1-1; clone size: -; CDR3 length: 16; CDR3 DNA: TGTGCCTGGAGGTCAGGGCCGGTTAAATTGAACACTGAAGCTTTCTTT; CDR3 protein: CAWRSGPVKLNTEAFF
D gene: -; V gene: TRBV6-5; J gene: TRBJ1-3; clone size: -; CDR3 length: 15; CDR3 DNA: TGTGCCAGCATCGGGGGGGGGAGCTCTGGAAACACCATATATTTT; CDR3 protein: CASIGGGSSGNTIYF